The 27 T cell receptor beta chains reported below all come from one sample, sequenced in a study of CD8+ T cells in alopecia areata. Sequencing relied on a cDNA template that was reverse transcribed from extracted RNA. Profiling relied on immunoSEQ multiplex PCR, and the TCRdb table lists in-frame clones only, not all of them. The sample contains 200,000 or so clones, 58% of which appear only once. Treatment: oral pan-JAK inhibitor, 5-10 mg twice daily. The specimen comprised CD4+ T cells sorted from blood, sampled at week 24, from a patient treated with tofacitinib. These receptors all stem from a human donor with alopecia areata.

This clone occurred a few times. The J gene is TRBJ2-2, the V gene TRBV6-1, with D unclear. Germline CDR1 MNHNS, CDR2 SASEGT. The CDR3 length is 13 residues. V lost 6 bases to trimming and J lost 6 bases, with 11 bases between them. The CDR3 spells CASRSFRAGELFF. Written as DNA, the CDR3 is TGTGCCAGCAGGAGTTTTCGTGCCGGGGAGCTGTTTTTT.

This rearrangement joins TRBV25-1 to TRBJ1-2; D gene ambiguous. The CDR3 totals 13 residues. Per germline, CDR1 MGHDK and CDR2 SYGVNS. The germline V and J ends were trimmed by 5 bases and 8 bases, with 15 bases remaining between them. The CDR3 coding sequence is TGTGCCAGCAGTCGGGGTCCGACGTGGGGCTACACCTTC. It is translated as CASSRGPTWGYTF.

The V call is TRBV30, the J call TRBJ1-5; D not resolved. V lost 3 bases to trimming and J lost 5 bases, with 11 bases between them. The CDR3 spans 13 residues. CDR1 is GTSNPN, CDR2 SVGIG, per germline (reference sequence). This chain's CDR3 is CAWSDSADQPQHF. For the CDR3, the DNA is TGTGCCTGGAGCGACTCTGCTGATCAGCCCCAGCATTTT.

In this sample, this clone turned up a few times. The chain carries TRBV30 and TRBJ2-6; a possible D gene is TRBD2 (6 bases). V shed 4 bases and J shed 0 bases, with 10 bases lying between them. The germline gives CDR1 GTSNPN, CDR2 SVGIG (reference sequence). The CDR3 totals 15 residues. The CDR3 DNA reads TGTGCCTGGACTAGCGATAGCTCTGGGGCCAACGTCCTGACTTTC. The encoded protein is CAWTSDSSGANVLTF.

This clone was picked up a small number of times. Other DNA sequences in this specimen translate into the identical CDR3. V is TRBV7-2 and J is TRBJ2-5; tentative D call: TRBD1 (6 bases). The germline gives CDR1 SGHTA, CDR2 FQGNSA. This CDR3 has 13 residues. V was trimmed by 4 bases and J by 3 bases, leaving 9 bases between them. CDR3 nucleotides: TGTGCCAGCAGCTCCGACAGGAAAGAGACCCAGTACTTC. Its translation: CASSSDRKETQYF.

A few counts support this clone. The chain links TRBV29-1 to TRBJ2-5; weak D call: TRBD2 (5 bases). The germline V and J ends were trimmed by 2 bases and 5 bases, with 12 bases remaining between them. From germline, CDR1 is SQVTM and CDR2 ANQGSEA. This CDR3 is 13 amino acids long. CDR3 sequence: CSVERRALETQYF. CDR3 nucleotides: TGCAGCGTTGAACGGCGGGCGCTGGAGACCCAGTACTTC.

This clone was counted between two and nine times. This chain links TRBV15 with TRBJ2-1, with TRBD2 matching over 9 bases. CDR1 and CDR2 (germline): LNHNV, YYDKDF (reference sequence). The V and J ends lost 1 base and 9 bases, in that order; junction bases with no gene match: 10. This CDR3 is 16 amino acids long. The CDR3 bases are TGTGCCACCAGCAGAGGCCGAGTAGCGGGAGTTGTTGAGCAGTTCTTC. This codes for CATSRGRVAGVVEQFF. The complete variable domain, with remaining parts taken from reference TRBV15 and TRBJ2-1, reads DAMVIQNPRYQVTQFGKPVTLSCSQTLNHNVMYWYQQKSSQAPKLLFHYYDKDFNNEADTPDNFQSRRPNTSFCFLDIRSPGLGDTAMYLCATSRGRVAGVVEQFFGPGTRLTVL.

This chain links TRBV2 with TRBJ2-1, with TRBD2 matching 10 bases. Germline V gene lookup returns CDR1 SNHLY and CDR2 FYNNEI. J gave up 8 bases and V 5 bases, and 9 bases lay outside the gene matches. There are 15 residues in the CDR3. The CDR3 sequence: CASSTSGTSVHEQFF. CDR3 DNA sequence: TGTGCCAGCAGTACTTCCGGGACTAGCGTCCATGAGCAGTTCTTC.

The chain couples TRBV23-1 to TRBJ2-7, with 8 bases lining up with TRBD1. TRBV23-1 is assigned to the ORF class and has an uncertain function. This CDR3 contains 14 residues. Unmatched junction bases numbered 6, after V lost 7 bases and J lost 1 base. The DNA of the CDR3 is TGCGCCAGCACCCCACAGGGGGTATCCTACGAGCAGTACTTC. Protein: CASTPQGVSYEQYF.

The CDR3 loop reads CASSYLGGNYGYTF. CDR3 sequence (DNA): TGTGCCAGCAGTTACTTGGGGGGTAACTATGGCTACACCTTC. This chain links TRBV6-6 with TRBJ1-2, with D possibly TRBD1 on 5 matching bases. Per the germline V gene, CDR1 is MNHNY and CDR2 is SVGAGI (reference sequence). This CDR3 comprises 14 residues. Trimming cost V 1 base and J 1 base, with 7 bases left between them.

CDR3 DNA: TGTGCCAGCAGCGGGATCTACGAGCAGTACTTC. Its translation: CASSGIYEQYF. The chain carries TRBV2 and TRBJ2-7; possible D gene TRBD2, 5 bases. This CDR3 is 11 amino acids long. Trimming cost V 6 bases and J 3 bases, with 6 bases left between them. Germline values: CDR1 SNHLY, CDR2 FYNNEI.

The rearrangement joins TRBV5-4 to TRBJ1-2; D is uncertain. V was trimmed by 0 bases and J by 8 bases, leaving 11 bases between them. The CDR3 is 13 amino acids. Germline V gene data show CDR1 as SGHNT and CDR2 as YYREEE (reference sequence). Written as DNA, the CDR3 is TGTGCCAGCAGCTTGGACCGTGCCTACGGCTACACCTTC. This encodes CASSLDRAYGYTF.

The chain links TRBV27 to TRBJ2-1; 7 nucleotides match TRBD2. The trim removed 6 bases at V and 1 base at J, leaving 9 bases unmatched. This CDR3 comprises 16 residues. Germline CDR1 is MNHEY and CDR2 is SMNVEV (reference sequence). The CDR3 is CASRKISGASYNEQFF. In DNA, the CDR3 is TGTGCCAGCAGGAAGATAAGCGGGGCTTCCTACAATGAGCAGTTCTTC.

As concerns this clone: Other DNA sequences in the same sample also yield this CDR3. The chain employs TRBV30 and TRBJ2-1; D might be TRBD2 (6 bases). V shed 0 bases and J shed 9 bases, with 6 bases lying between them. The CDR3 runs to 11 residues. Germline lookup yields CDR1 GTSNPN and CDR2 SVGIG (reference sequence). The CDR3: CAWSVGGEQFF. CDR3 nucleotide sequence: TGTGCCTGGAGTGTGGGAGGTGAGCAGTTCTTC.

J is TRBJ2-7 and V is TRBV30; D possibly uses TRBD1 or TRBD2 (5 bases each). V lost 2 bases and J lost 3, with 20 bases in between. The length of the CDR3 is 16 residues. Germline V gene sequence: CDR1 GTSNPN, CDR2 SVGIG (reference sequence). The CDR3 reads CAWSSETPIGGYEQYF. DNA for the CDR3: TGTGCCTGGAGTTCCGAGACACCCATTGGGGGCTACGAGCAGTACTTC.

The chain employs TRBV5-1 and TRBJ1-2, with D hard to call. Trimming stripped 4 bases from V and 6 bases from J, with 16 bases between. Per germline, CDR1 SGHRS and CDR2 YFSETQ. This CDR3 is 14 amino acids long. The CDR3 region is CASSTGPQANGYTF. The CDR3 region has the DNA TGCGCCAGCAGCACTGGACCCCAAGCGAATGGCTACACCTTC.

The gene calls are TRBV7-2 and TRBJ2-6; possibly TRBD1 or TRBD2 for D (6 bases each). Per germline, CDR1 SGHTA and CDR2 FQGNSA. Trimming removed 5 bases at V and 0 bases at J, with 17 bases between. CDR3 size: 18 residues. CDR3 residues: CASSVQGGGVSGANVLTF. CDR3 bases: TGTGCCAGCAGCGTACAGGGCGGAGGGGTCTCTGGGGCCAACGTCCTGACTTTC.

J is TRBJ2-3 and V is TRBV18; 7 bases are a match to TRBD1. The CDR3 length is 15 residues. From germline, CDR1 is KGHSH and CDR2 LQKENI. V was clipped by 0 bases and J by 4 bases; unmatched bases: 4. CDR3 bases: TGTGCCAGCTCACCACCGACAGGGAACTCAGATACGCAGTATTTT. This codes for CASSPPTGNSDTQYF.

This clone was counted between two and nine times. The chain recombines TRBV5-4 with TRBJ2-2, with D possibly being TRBD2 (6 bases). V was clipped by 0 bases and J by 1 base, with 7 bases between them. The CDR3 sequence is 15 residues long. Germline V gene lookup returns CDR1 SGHNT and CDR2 YYREEE (reference sequence). CDR3 protein: CASSLDGGNTGELFF. The CDR3 nucleotides read TGTGCCAGCAGCTTGGACGGGGGGAACACCGGGGAGCTGTTTTTT.

This clone was picked up a small number of times. The V gene is TRBV7-9, the J gene TRBJ1-2, with D unclear. The CDR3 loop spans 13 amino acids. From germline, CDR1 is SEHNR and CDR2 FQNEAQ (reference sequence). V was clipped by 6 bases and J by 2 bases, with 10 bases between them. CDR3 amino acids: CASRSTENYGYTF. DNA for the CDR3: TGTGCCAGCAGATCCACAGAGAACTATGGCTACACCTTC. Full variable domain (remainder filled in from reference TRBV7-9 and TRBJ1-2): DTGVSQNPRHKITKRGQNVTFRCDPISEHNRLYWYRQTLGQGPEFLTYFQNEAQLEKSRLLSDRFSAERPKGSFSTLEIQRTEQGDSAMYLCASRSTENYGYTFGSGTRLTVV.

This clone was observed a handful of times. The rearrangement uses TRBV5-4 and TRBJ1-2, with 11 bases aligning to TRBD1. V lost 3 bases to trimming and J lost 7 bases; unmatched junction nucleotides: 11. The CDR3 loop spans 16 amino acids. Looked up from germline, CDR1 is SGHNT and CDR2 is YYREEE (reference sequence). The CDR3 reads CASSSLSGQGAGGYTF. The DNA for the CDR3 is TGTGCCAGCAGCTCACTGAGCGGACAGGGGGCTGGTGGCTACACCTTC.

In its sample, this clone was seen once. The gene calls are TRBV7-2 and TRBJ2-3; 8 bases fit TRBD2. V was pared by 1 base and J by 4 bases, with 4 bases of the junction left unmatched. CDR3 size: 15 residues. Germline CDR1 and CDR2: SGHTA and FQGNSA. CDR3 DNA: TGTGCCAGCAGCTTAGGCCGGGGGGGGGCAGATACGCAGTATTTT. Its protein is CASSLGRGGADTQYF.

This clone has ten or more counts. The chain is built from TRBV6-5 and TRBJ1-5, with 10 bases identical to TRBD1. The V and J ends lost 4 bases and 10 bases, in that order; junction bases with no gene match: 4. This CDR3 region has 13 residues. Germline loops: CDR1 MNHEY, CDR2 SVGAGI. The DNA of the CDR3 is TGTGCCAGCAGTTTGGACAGGGGGTCACCCCAGCATTTT. Translation gives CASSLDRGSPQHF.

This sequence joins TRBV30 and TRBJ1-1, with D maybe TRBD1 (6 bases). Germline loops: CDR1 GTSNPN, CDR2 SVGIG (reference sequence). Trimming left V 3 bases short and J 7 bases short, with 15 bases between. The CDR3 has 13 amino acids. This chain's CDR3 is CAWSLTGRFEAFF. The CDR3 nucleotides are TGTGCCTGGAGCCTGACAGGCCGTTTTGAAGCTTTCTTT.

The chain has TRBV5-4 and TRBJ2-2; weak D call: TRBD1 (5 bases). V dropped 1 base and J dropped 3 bases, with 13 bases sitting between them. The CDR3 consists of 16 residues. The germline gives CDR1 SGHNT, CDR2 YYREEE (reference sequence). The CDR3 region has the DNA TGTGCCAGCAGCTTGCCAGGGCGCGAGGACACCGGGGAGCTGTTTTTT. Protein sequence: CASSLPGREDTGELFF.

This clone is a singleton in its sample. The chain links TRBV27 to TRBJ1-2; D gene uncertain. Trimming took 0 bases from V and 7 from J, leaving 18 bases between them. The CDR3 spans 16 residues. CDR1 and CDR2 (germline): MNHEY, SMNVEV (reference sequence). This CDR3 is CASSLSTSPEVGGYTF. Here the CDR3 DNA reads TGTGCCAGCAGTTTATCGACTTCCCCGGAGGTTGGTGGCTACACCTTC.

The chain couples TRBV19 to TRBJ1-2; 7 nucleotides align to TRBD1. The CDR3 is 14 residues long. Germline-derived CDR1 and CDR2 are LNHDA and SQIVND (reference sequence). The ends lost 7 bases at V and 5 bases at J; junction bases unmatched: 10. Here the CDR3 DNA reads TGTGCCAGTATCTCGGACAGGAATAGATATGGCTACACCTTC. It is translated as CASISDRNRYGYTF.